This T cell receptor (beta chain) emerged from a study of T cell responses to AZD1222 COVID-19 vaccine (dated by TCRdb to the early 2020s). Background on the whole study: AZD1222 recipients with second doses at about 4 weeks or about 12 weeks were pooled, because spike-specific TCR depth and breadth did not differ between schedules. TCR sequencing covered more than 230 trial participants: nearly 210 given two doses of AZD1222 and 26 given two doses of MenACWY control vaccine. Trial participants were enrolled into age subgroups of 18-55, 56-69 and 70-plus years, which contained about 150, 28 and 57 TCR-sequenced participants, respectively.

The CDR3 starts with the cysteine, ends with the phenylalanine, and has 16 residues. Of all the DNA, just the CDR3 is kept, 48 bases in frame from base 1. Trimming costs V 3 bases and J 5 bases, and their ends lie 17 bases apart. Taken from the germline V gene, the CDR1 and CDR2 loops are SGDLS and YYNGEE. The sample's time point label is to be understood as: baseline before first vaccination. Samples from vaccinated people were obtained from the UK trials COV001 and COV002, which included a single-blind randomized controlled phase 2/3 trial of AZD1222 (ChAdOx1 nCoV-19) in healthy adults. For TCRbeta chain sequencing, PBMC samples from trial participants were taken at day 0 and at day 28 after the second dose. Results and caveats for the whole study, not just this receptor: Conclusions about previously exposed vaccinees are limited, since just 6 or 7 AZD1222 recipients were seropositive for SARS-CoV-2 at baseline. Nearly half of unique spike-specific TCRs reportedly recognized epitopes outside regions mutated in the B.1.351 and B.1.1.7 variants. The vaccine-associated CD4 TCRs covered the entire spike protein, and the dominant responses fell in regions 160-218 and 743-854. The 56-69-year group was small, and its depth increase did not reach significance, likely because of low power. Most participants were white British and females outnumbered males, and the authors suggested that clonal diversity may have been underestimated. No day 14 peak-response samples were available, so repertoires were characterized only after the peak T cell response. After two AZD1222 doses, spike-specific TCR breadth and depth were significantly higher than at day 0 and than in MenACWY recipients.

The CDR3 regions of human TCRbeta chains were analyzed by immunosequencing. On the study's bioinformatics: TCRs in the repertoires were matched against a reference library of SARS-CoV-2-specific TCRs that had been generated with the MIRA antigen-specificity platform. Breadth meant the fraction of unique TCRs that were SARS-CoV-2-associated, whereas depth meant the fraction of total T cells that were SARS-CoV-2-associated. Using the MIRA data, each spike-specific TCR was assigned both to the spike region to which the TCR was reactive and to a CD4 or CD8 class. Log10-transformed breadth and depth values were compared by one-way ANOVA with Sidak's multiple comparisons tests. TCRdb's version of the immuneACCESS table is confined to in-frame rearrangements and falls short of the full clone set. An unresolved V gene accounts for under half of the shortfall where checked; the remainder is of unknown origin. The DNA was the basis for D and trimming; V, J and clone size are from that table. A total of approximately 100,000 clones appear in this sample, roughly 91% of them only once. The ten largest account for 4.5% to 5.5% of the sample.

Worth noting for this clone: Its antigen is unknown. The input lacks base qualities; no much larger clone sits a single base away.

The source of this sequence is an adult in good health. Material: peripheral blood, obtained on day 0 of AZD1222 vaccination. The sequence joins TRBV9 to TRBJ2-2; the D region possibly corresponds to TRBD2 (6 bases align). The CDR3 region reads CASSGGGIRLTGELFF. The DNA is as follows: TGTGCCAGCAGCGGTGGCGGGATTAGGCTAACCGGGGAGCTGTTTTTT.